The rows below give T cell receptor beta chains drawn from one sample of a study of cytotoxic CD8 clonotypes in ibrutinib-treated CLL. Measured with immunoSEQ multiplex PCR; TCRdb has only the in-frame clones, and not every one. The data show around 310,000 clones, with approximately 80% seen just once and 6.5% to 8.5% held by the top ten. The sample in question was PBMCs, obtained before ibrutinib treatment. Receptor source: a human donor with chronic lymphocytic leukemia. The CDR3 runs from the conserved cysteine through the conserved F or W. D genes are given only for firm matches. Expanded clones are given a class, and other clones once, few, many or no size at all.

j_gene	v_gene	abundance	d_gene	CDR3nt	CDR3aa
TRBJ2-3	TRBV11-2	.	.	TGTGCCAGCAGCTTAGAACGGACAGATACGCAGTATTTT	CASSLERTDTQYF
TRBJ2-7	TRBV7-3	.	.	TGTGCCAGCAGCTTAGACCACTACTACGAGCAGTACTTC	CASSLDHYYEQYF
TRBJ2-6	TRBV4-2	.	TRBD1	TGTGCCAGCAGCCAAGGCCGGACAGGACGATCTGGGGCCAACGTCCTGACTTTC	CASSQGRTGRSGANVLTF
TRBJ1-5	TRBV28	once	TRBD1	TGTGCCAGCAGTTTATACCGCAGGGGGACCAATCAGCCCCAGCATTTT	CASSLYRRGTNQPQHF
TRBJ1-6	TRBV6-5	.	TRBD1	TGTGCCAGCAGGGAAGGGACAGGGCGTTCACCCCTCCACTTT	CASREGTGRSPLHF
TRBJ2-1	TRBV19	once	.	TGTGCCAGTGCCAACACTGTCCATGAGCAGTTCTTC	CASANTVHEQFF
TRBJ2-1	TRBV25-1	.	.	TGTGCCAGCAGTGAACGTGGGGGTCGGGACACAAATGAGCAGTTCTTC	CASSERGGRDTNEQFF
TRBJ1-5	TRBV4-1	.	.	TGCGCCAGCAGCCAGTGGCCCCAGGACAATCAGCCCCAGCATTTT	CASSQWPQDNQPQHF
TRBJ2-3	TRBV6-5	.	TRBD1	TGTGCCAGCGGAACCAGGGGGCGGCCGCAGTATTTT	CASGTRGRPQYF
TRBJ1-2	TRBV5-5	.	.	TGTGCCAGCAGCTTGCAGGGTCTCTATGGCTACACCTTC	CASSLQGLYGYTF
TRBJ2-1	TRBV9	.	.	TGTGCCAGCAGCGTAAGCGGGTTCTACAATGAGCAGTTCTTC	CASSVSGFYNEQFF
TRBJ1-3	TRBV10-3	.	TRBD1	TGTGCCATCAGTGCAGGGACAGGATCTGGAAACACCATATATTTT	CAISAGTGSGNTIYF
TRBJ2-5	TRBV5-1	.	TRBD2	TGCGCCAGCAGCCTGGAAGGGACTAGCGGCGAGACCCAGTACTTC	CASSLEGTSGETQYF
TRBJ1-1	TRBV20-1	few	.	TGCAGTCCCTCGGGAATAAAAGCTTTCTTT	CSPSGIKAFF
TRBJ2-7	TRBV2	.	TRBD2	TGTGCCAGCAGTGGGTGGCGGGAGGGAGCCTACGAGCAGTACTTC	CASSGWREGAYEQYF
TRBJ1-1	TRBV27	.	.	TGTGCCAGCAGGGTGGGCGGGGGGAACACTGAAGCTTTCTTT	CASRVGGGNTEAFF
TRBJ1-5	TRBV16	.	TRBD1	TGTGCCAGCACCGACAGGGGCGATCGAAATCAGCCCCAGCATTTT	CASTDRGDRNQPQHF
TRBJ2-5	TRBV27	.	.	TGTGCCAGCAGACCCCTTCTAGCCCAAGGGGAGACCCAGTACTTC	CASRPLLAQGETQYF
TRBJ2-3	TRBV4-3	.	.	TGCGCCAGCAGCCAAATAAGTGGGGCAGATACGCAGTATTTT	CASSQISGADTQYF
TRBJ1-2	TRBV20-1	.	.	TGCAGTGCCGGAAGGGGTCTAGGCTACACCTTC	CSAGRGLGYTF
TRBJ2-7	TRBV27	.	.	TGTGCCAGCAGTCTGGGACTGATCTACGAGCAGTACTTC	CASSLGLIYEQYF
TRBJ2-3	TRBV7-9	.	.	TGTGCCAGCACCAATCGTGAGCAAGATACGCAGTATTTT	CASTNREQDTQYF
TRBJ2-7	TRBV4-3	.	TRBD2	TGCGCCAGCAGCCAAGAACCTAGCGGGCCCTCCTACGAGCAGTACTTC	CASSQEPSGPSYEQYF
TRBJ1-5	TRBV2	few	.	TGTGCCAGCGGACAGCTCCACAATCAGCCCCAGCATTTT	CASGQLHNQPQHF
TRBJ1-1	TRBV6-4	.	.	TGTGCCAGCAGTGAATCGCAGGGTTACACTGAAGCTTTCTTT	CASSESQGYTEAFF
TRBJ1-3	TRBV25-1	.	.	TGTGCCAGCAGTGTTGGCCGACTCTCTGGAAACACCATATATTTT	CASSVGRLSGNTIYF
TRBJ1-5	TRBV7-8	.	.	TGTGCCAGCAGCTTAGACCCGCCGAAAAGAAATCAGCCCCAGCATTTT	CASSLDPPKRNQPQHF
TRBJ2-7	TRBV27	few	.	TGTGCCTCTCATCCGGCAGGGGACATTCGGAACTACGAGCAGTACTTC	CASHPAGDIRNYEQYF
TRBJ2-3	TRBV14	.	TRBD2	TGTGCCAGCAGCCTAATAGCGGGAGATACGCAGTATTTT	CASSLIAGDTQYF
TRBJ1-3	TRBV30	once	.	TGTGCCTGGAGGGGACCTTACTCTGGAAACACCATATATTTT	CAWRGPYSGNTIYF
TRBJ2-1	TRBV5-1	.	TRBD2	TGCGCCAGCAGCGTGGGACTAGCGGGAGTCTACAATGAGCAGTTCTTC	CASSVGLAGVYNEQFF
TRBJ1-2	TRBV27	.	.	TGTGCCAGCAGCCCGGACACACTTAACTATGGCTACACCTTC	CASSPDTLNYGYTF
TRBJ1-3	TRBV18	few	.	TGTGCCAGCTCACCCCCGTATAGCTCTGGAAACACCATATATTTT	CASSPPYSSGNTIYF
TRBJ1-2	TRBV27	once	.	TGTGCCAGCAGTCCTGGCGGTGGGGTGAGGGGCTACACCTTC	CASSPGGGVRGYTF
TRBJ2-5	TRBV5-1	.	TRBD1	TGCGCCAGCAGCGGACAGGCACAAGAGACCCAGTACTTC	CASSGQAQETQYF
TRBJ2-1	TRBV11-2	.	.	TGTGCCAGCAGCGCCGGTCAGATCTACAATGAGCAGTTCTTC	CASSAGQIYNEQFF
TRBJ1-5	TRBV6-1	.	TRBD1	TGTGCCAGCAGCGAAAGACAGGGGTGGCAGCATTTT	CASSERQGWQHF
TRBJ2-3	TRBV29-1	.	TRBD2	TGCAGCGTTCAAGCGGGAGGGGTCACAGATACGCAGTATTTT	CSVQAGGVTDTQYF
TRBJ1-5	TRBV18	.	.	TGTGCCAGCTCACCTTTACAGAATCAGCCCCAGCATTTT	CASSPLQNQPQHF
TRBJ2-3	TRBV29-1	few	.	TGCAGCGGCCAACAAAGGGGCACAGATACGCAGTATTTT	CSGQQRGTDTQYF
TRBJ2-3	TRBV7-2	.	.	TGTGCCAGCAAAACCTTTAGCGGAGATACGCAGTATTTT	CASKTFSGDTQYF
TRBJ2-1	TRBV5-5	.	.	TGTGCCAGCAGCTTGGACCCGACCAACAATGAGCAGTTCTTC	CASSLDPTNNEQFF
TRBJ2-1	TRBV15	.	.	TGTGCCACCAGCAGAGATTTGTTCGGGAGAGGGAATGAGCAGTTCTTC	CATSRDLFGRGNEQFF
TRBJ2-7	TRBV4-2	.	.	TGTGCCAGCAGCCACCAAGGGGACGTCCGTCCATACGAGCAGTACTTC	CASSHQGDVRPYEQYF
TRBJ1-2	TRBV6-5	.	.	TGTGCCAGCAGTTACTTGTCAGGGGACTATGGCTACACCTTC	CASSYLSGDYGYTF
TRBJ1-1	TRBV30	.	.	TGTGCCTGGACCCGTCTAGAAGGCACTGAAGCTTTCTTT	CAWTRLEGTEAFF
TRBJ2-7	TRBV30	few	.	TGTGCCTGGAGTGACGCGACGGACTCCGAGCAGTACTTC	CAWSDATDSEQYF
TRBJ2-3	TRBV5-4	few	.	TGTGCCAGCAGCTTGGGAGGGACTAGCACAGATACGCAGTATTTT	CASSLGGTSTDTQYF
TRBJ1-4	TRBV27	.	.	TGTGCCAGCAGTTTATTACGGAATCTTAATGAAAAACTGTTTTTT	CASSLLRNLNEKLFF
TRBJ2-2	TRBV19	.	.	TGTGCCAGTACGGTTCGGGTGTCCACCGGGGAGCTGTTTTTT	CASTVRVSTGELFF
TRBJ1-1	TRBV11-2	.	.	TGTGCCAGCAGCTTAGACGGCGTGGCTTGGGGACCGGGTACTGAAGCTTTCTTT	CASSLDGVAWGPGTEAFF
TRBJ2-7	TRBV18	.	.	TGTGCCAGCTCACCACCCAGGACAGCAGAGCAGTACTTC	CASSPPRTAEQYF
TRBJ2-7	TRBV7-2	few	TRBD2	TGTGCCAGCAGCCCGACTAGCGGGAGCTCCTACGAGCAGTACTTC	CASSPTSGSSYEQYF
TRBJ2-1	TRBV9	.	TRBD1	TGTGCCAGCAGCGCGACAGGGAGCTCCTACAATGAGCAGTTCTTC	CASSATGSSYNEQFF
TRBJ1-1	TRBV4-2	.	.	TGTGCCAGCAGCCAAGGGGGGCCAGAAGCTTTCTTT	CASSQGGPEAFF